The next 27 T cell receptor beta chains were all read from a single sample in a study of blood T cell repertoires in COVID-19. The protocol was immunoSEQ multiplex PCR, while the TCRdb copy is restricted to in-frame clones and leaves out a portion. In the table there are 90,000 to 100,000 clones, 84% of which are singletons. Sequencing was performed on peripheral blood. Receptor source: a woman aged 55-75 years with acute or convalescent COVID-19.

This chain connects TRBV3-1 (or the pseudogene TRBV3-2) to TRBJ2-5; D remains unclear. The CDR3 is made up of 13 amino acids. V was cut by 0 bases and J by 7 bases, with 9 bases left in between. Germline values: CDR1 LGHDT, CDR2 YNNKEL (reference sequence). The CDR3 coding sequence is TGTGCCAGCAGCCAAGATTTGGTGGCGACCCAGTACTTC. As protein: CASSQDLVATQYF.

The CDR3 sequence: CASSERWGVGSPLHF. In nucleotides, the CDR3 is TGTGCCAGCAGTGAAAGGTGGGGGGTGGGGTCACCCCTCCACTTT. The chain has TRBV6-1 and TRBJ1-6; a possible D gene is TRBD1 (5 bases). Germline CDR1 reads MNHNS; CDR2 reads SASEGT. The CDR3 has 15 residues. With 2 bases removed from V and 10 bases from J, the gap between germline ends came to 15 bases.

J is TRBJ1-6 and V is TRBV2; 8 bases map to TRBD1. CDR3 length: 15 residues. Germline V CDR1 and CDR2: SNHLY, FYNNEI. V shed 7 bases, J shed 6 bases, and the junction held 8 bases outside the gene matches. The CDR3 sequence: CASKDRGQVNSPLHF. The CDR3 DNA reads TGTGCCAGCAAGGACCGGGGACAGGTTAATTCACCCCTCCACTTT.

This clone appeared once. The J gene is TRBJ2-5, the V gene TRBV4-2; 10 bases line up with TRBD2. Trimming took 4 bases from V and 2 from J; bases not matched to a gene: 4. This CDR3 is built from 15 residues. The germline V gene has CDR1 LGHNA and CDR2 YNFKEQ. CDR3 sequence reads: CASSPAGGLQETQYF. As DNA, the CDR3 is TGTGCCAGCAGCCCAGCGGGGGGGCTACAAGAGACCCAGTACTTC.

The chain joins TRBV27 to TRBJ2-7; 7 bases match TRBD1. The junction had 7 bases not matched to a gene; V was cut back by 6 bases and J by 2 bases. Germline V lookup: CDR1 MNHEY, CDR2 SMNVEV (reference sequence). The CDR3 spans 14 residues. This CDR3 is CASRWTGTAYEQYF. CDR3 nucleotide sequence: TGTGCCAGCAGATGGACCGGGACAGCCTACGAGCAGTACTTC.

CDR3 region: CASSLYAGHQPQHF. For the CDR3, the DNA is TGTGCCAGCAGTTTATATGCAGGTCATCAGCCCCAGCATTTT. The chain uses TRBV27 and TRBJ1-5; D uncertain. The ends were cut back, 1 base at V and 5 bases at J, with 9 bases in the middle. The germline V gene encodes CDR1 MNHEY and CDR2 SMNVEV (reference sequence). The CDR3 length is 14 residues.

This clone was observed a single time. CDR3 protein: CASTTSAVGEKLFF. The DNA of the CDR3 is TGTGCCAGCACCACCTCGGCGGTTGGTGAAAAACTGTTTTTT. V usage is TRBV28 and J usage is TRBJ1-4; no clear D. CDR1 MDHEN and CDR2 SYDVKM come from the germline V gene. The ends were cut back, 7 bases at V and 7 bases at J, with 16 bases in the middle. The CDR3 spans 14 residues.

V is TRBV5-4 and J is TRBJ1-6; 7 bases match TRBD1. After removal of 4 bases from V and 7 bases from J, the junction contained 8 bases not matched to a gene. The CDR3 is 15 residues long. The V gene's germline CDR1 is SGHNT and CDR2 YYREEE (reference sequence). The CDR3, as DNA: TGTGCCAGCAGCACAGACGGACAGGCCAATTCACCCCTCCACTTT. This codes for CASSTDGQANSPLHF.

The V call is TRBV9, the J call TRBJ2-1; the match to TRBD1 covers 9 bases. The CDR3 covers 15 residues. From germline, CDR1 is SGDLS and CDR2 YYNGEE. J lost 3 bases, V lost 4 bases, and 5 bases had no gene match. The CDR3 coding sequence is TGTGCCAGCAGCACAGGACAGGGGCGCTACAATGAGCAGTTCTTC. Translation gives CASSTGQGRYNEQFF. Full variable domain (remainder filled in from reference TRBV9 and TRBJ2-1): DSGVTQTPKHLITATGQRVTLRCSPRSGDLSVYWYQQSLDQGLQFLIQYYNGEERAKGNILERFSAQQFPDLHSELNLSSLELGDSALYFCASSTGQGRYNEQFFGPGTRLTVL.

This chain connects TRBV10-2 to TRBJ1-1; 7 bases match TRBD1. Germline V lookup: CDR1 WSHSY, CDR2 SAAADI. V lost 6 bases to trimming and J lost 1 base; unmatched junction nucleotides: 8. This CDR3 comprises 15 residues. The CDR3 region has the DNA TGCGCCAGCAGAGGAACAAGGGGGCCGAACACTGAAGCTTTCTTT. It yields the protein CASRGTRGPNTEAFF.

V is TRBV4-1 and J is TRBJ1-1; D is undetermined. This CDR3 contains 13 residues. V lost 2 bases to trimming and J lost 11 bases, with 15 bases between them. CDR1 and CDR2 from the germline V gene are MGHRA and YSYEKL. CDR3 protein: CASSQQQVSSAFF. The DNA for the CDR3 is TGCGCCAGCAGCCAACAGCAGGTCTCCTCGGCTTTCTTT.

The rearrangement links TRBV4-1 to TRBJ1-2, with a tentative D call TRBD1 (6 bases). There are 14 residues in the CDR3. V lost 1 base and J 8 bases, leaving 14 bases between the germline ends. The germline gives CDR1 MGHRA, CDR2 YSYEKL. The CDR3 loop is CASSQAPRQEGYTF. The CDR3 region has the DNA TGCGCCAGCAGCCAAGCCCCGAGACAGGAGGGCTACACCTTC.

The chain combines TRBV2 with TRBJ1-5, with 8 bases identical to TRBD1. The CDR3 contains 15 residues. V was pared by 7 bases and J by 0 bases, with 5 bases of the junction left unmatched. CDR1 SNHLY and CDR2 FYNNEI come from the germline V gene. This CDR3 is CASNLDRGSNQPQHF. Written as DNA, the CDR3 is TGTGCCAGCAACCTCGACAGGGGTAGCAATCAGCCCCAGCATTTT.

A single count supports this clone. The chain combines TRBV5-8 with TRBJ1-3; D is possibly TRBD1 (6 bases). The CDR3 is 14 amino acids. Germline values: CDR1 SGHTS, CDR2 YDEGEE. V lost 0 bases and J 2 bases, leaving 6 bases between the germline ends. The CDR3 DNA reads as TGTGCCAGCAGCTTGGCAGGGGCTGGAAACACCATATATTTT. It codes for CASSLAGAGNTIYF.

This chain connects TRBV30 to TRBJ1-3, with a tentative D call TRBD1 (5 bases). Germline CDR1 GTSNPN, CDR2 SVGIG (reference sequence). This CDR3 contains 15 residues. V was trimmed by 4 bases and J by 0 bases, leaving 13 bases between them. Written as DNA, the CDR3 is TGTGCCTGGAAGGTCGGGGGGTTCTCTGGAAACACCATATATTTT. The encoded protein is CAWKVGGFSGNTIYF.

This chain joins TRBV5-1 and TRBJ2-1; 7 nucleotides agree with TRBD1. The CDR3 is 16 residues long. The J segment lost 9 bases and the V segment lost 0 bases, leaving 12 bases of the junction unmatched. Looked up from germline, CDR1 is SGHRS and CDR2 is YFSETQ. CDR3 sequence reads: CASSLVFSGGDGEQFF. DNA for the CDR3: TGCGCCAGCAGCTTGGTTTTTTCAGGGGGTGATGGTGAGCAGTTCTTC.

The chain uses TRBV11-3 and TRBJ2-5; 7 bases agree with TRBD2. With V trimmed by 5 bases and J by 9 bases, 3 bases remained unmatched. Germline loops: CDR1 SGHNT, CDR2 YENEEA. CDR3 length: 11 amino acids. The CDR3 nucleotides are TGTGCCAGCAGCGGCGCGGGGGCCCAGTACTTC. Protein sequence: CASSGAGAQYF.

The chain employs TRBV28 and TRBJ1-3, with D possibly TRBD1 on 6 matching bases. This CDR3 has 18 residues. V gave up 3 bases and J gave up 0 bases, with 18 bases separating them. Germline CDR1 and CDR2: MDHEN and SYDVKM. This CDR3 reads CASSLGAARKVSGNTIYF. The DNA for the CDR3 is TGTGCCAGCAGTTTGGGGGCAGCCCGGAAGGTCTCTGGAAACACCATATATTTT.

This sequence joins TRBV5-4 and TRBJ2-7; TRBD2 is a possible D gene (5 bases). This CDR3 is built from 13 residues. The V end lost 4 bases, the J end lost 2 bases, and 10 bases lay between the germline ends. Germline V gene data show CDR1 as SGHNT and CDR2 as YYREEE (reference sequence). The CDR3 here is CASSIGLAYEQYF. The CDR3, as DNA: TGTGCCAGCAGCATAGGACTTGCCTACGAGCAGTACTTC.

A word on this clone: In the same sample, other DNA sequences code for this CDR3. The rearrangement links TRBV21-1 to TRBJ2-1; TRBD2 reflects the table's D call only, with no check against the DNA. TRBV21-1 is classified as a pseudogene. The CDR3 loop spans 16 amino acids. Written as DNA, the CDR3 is TGTGCCAGCAGCAAGGTGGCGGGCTTCTCCTACAATGAGCAGTTCTTC. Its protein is CASSKVAGFSYNEQFF.

This chain's CDR3 is CASSQGASNEKLFF. CDR3 bases: TGTGCCAGCAGTCAAGGGGCCTCTAATGAAAAACTGTTTTTT. The rearrangement links TRBV2 to TRBJ1-4; TRBD1 might be the D (5 bases). This CDR3 has 14 amino acids. The germline CDR1 and CDR2 sequences are SNHLY and FYNNEI. The germline V and J ends were trimmed by 5 bases and 3 bases, with 10 bases remaining between them. The entire variable domain, with the rest obtained from reference TRBV2 and TRBJ1-4, is as follows: EPEVTQTPSHQVTQMGQEVILRCVPISNHLYFYWYRQILGQKVEFLVSFYNNEISEKSEIFDDQFSVERPDGSNFTLKIRSTKLEDSAMYFCASSQGASNEKLFFGSGTQLSVL.

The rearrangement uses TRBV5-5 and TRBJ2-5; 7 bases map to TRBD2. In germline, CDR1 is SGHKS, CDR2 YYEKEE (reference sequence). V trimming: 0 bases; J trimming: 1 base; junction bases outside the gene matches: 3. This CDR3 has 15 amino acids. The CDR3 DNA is TGTGCCAGCAGCTTGGTTTCTAGCGGCCAAGAGACCCAGTACTTC. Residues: CASSLVSSGQETQYF.

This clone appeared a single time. The CDR3 is CASSPVGTSGVLTRTGELFF. DNA of the CDR3: TGTGCCAGCAGCCCTGTAGGGACTAGCGGGGTCCTGACTAGGACCGGGGAGCTGTTTTTT. This chain connects TRBV9 to TRBJ2-2, with 13 bases matching TRBD2. CDR3 length: 20 residues. Germline CDR1 reads SGDLS; CDR2 reads YYNGEE. The V segment lost 4 bases and the J segment 5 bases; nucleotides outside the gene matches: 17. Full variable domain (missing parts from reference TRBV9 and TRBJ2-2): DSGVTQTPKHLITATGQRVTLRCSPRSGDLSVYWYQQSLDQGLQFLIQYYNGEERAKGNILERFSAQQFPDLHSELNLSSLELGDSALYFCASSPVGTSGVLTRTGELFFGEGSRLTVL.

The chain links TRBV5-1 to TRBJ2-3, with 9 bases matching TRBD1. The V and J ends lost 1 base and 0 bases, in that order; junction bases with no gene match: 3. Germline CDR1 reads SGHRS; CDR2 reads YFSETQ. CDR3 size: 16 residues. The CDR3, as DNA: TGCGCCAGCAGCTTGCCCGGGACAGGGAGCACAGATACGCAGTATTTT. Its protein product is CASSLPGTGSTDTQYF. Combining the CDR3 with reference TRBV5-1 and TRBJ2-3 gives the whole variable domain KAGVTQTPRYLIKTRGQQVTLSCSPISGHRSVSWYQQTPGQGLQFLFEYFSETQRNKGNFPGRFSGRQFSNSRSEMNVSTLELGDSALYLCASSLPGTGSTDTQYFGPGTRLTVL.

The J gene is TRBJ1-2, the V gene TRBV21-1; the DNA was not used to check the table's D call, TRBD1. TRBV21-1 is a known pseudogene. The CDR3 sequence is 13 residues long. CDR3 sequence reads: CASSTSTGAGYTF. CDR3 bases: TGTGCCAGCAGCACCTCGACAGGGGCCGGCTACACCTTC.

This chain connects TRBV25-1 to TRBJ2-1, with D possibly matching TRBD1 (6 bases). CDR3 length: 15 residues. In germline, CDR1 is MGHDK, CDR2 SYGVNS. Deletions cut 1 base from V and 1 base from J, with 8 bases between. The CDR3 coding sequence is TGTGCCAGCAGTGAATTGGGGACATCCTACAATGAGCAGTTCTTC. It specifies CASSELGTSYNEQFF. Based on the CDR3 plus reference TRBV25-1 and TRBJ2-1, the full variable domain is EADIYQTPRYLVIGTGKKITLECSQTMGHDKMYWYQQDPGMELHLIHYSYGVNSTEKGDLSSESTVSRIRTEHFPLTLESARPSHTSQYLCASSELGTSYNEQFFGPGTRLTVL.

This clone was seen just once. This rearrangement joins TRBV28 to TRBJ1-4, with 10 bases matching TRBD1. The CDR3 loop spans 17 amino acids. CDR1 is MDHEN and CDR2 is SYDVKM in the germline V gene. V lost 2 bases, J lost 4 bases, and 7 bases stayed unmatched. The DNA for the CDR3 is TGTGCCAGCAGTTTAGGGACAGGGGAAGTTAGTAATGAAAAACTGTTTTTT. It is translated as CASSLGTGEVSNEKLFF.